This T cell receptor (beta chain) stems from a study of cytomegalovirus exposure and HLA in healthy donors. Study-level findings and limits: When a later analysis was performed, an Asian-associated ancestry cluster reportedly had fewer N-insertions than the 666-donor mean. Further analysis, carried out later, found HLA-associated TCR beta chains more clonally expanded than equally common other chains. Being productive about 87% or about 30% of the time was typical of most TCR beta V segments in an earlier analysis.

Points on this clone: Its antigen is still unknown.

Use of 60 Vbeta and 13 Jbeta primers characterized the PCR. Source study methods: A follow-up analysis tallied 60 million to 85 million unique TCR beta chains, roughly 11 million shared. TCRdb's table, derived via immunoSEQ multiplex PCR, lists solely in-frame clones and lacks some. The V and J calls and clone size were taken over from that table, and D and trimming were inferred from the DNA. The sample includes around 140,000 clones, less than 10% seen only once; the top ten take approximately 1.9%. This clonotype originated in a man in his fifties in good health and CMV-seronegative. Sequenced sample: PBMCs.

The chain's CDR3 is CASRSDRAMGVQPQHF. The CDR3 DNA is TGTGCCAGCAGATCCGACAGGGCCATGGGCGTCCAGCCCCAGCATTTT. The chain links TRBV28 to TRBJ1-5, with 7 bases fitting TRBD1. CDR1 MDHEN and CDR2 SYDVKM come from the germline V gene. V trimming: 6 bases; J trimming: 7 bases; junction bases outside the gene matches: 15. The CDR3 is made up of 16 amino acids.